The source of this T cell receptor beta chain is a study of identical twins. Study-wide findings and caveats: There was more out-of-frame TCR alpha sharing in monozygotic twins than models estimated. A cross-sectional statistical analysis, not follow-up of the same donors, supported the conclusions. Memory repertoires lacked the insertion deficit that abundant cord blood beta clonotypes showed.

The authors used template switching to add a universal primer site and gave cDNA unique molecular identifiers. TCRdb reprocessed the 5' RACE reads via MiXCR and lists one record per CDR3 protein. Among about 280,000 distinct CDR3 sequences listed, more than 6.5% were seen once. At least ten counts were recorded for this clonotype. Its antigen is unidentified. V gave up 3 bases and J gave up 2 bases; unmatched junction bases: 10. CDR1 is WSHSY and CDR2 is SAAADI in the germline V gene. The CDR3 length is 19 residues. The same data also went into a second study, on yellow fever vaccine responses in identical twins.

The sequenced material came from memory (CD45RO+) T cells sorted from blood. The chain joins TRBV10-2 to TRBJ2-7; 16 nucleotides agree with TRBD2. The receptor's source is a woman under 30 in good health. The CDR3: CASSESSGLAGGPTYEQYF. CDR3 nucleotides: TGCGCCAGCAGTGAATCCTCGGGACTAGCGGGAGGGCCAACCTACGAGCAGTACTTC.